These T cell receptor beta chains were read from a single sample in a study of shared clonotypes between healthy human individuals. The repertoire was sequenced with immunoSEQ multiplex PCR; TCRdb's copy has only in-frame clones and lacks some. The profile shows around 2.1 million clones, about 93% of them singletons. The material sequenced was naive CD8+ T cells from PBMCs. The receptors here all came from a man aged 18 to 35 in good health. Some clones in this sample may be carry-over from other donors' samples. Both conserved end residues are part of each CDR3. A D gene is named only where the DNA matches it firmly. Where a row states a size, it is once, few, many or the class of an expanded clone; other rows omit it.

size: .; J: TRBJ2-7; V: TRBV7-6; D: .; DNA: TGTGCCAGCAGCTCGCAACCGGGAGCCACCTACGAGCAGTACTTC; CDR3: CASSSQPGATYEQYF
size: .; J: TRBJ1-5; V: TRBV6-5; D: .; DNA: TGTGCCAGCAGCCCATGGACCGCGAGCAATCAGCCCCAGCATTTT; CDR3: CASSPWTASNQPQHF
size: .; J: TRBJ1-5; V: TRBV6-1; D: .; DNA: TGTGCCAGCAGTGAAGATAGAACGCATGGTCAGCCCCAGCATTTT; CDR3: CASSEDRTHGQPQHF
size: .; J: TRBJ1-2; V: TRBV5-1; D: .; DNA: TGCGCCAGCAGCCTACCTTCCAGGGAAGGCTACACCTTC; CDR3: CASSLPSREGYTF
size: .; J: TRBJ1-1; V: TRBV19; D: .; DNA: TGTGCCAGTAGGGCAGATATCACTGAAGCTTTCTTT; CDR3: CASRADITEAFF
size: .; J: TRBJ1-1; V: TRBV19; D: .; DNA: TGTGCCAGTACCAATCGTATGAACACTGAAGCTTTCTTT; CDR3: CASTNRMNTEAFF
size: .; J: TRBJ1-2; V: TRBV7-9; D: .; DNA: TGTGCCAGCAGCCCCATCGTAAGGAGGGAATCTGGCTACACCTTC; CDR3: CASSPIVRRESGYTF
size: .; J: TRBJ1-5; V: TRBV10-3; D: .; DNA: TGTGCCATCAGTCCCGGGGGAGCTCAGCCCCAGCATTTT; CDR3: CAISPGGAQPQHF
size: .; J: TRBJ2-7; V: TRBV13; D: TRBD1; DNA: TGTGCCAGCAGCTTCCAACAGGGGGTGCCACAGGATGAGCAGTACTTC; CDR3: CASSFQQGVPQDEQYF
size: .; J: TRBJ1-5; V: TRBV19; D: .; DNA: TGTGCCAGTAGTATAGGGTATCAGCCCCAGCATTTT; CDR3: CASSIGYQPQHF
size: .; J: TRBJ2-7; V: TRBV28; D: TRBD1; DNA: TGTGCCAGCAGGAATAACAGGGGGCTGGAAGAGCAGTACTTC; CDR3: CASRNNRGLEEQYF
size: .; J: TRBJ2-7; V: TRBV27; D: TRBD1; DNA: TGTGCCAGCAGCGTGGGACAGGTAGCCTACGAGCAGTACTTC; CDR3: CASSVGQVAYEQYF
size: .; J: TRBJ2-7; V: TRBV7-6; D: .; DNA: TGTGCCAGCAGCCGGGGTGGGGAATACGAGCAGTACTTC; CDR3: CASSRGGEYEQYF
size: .; J: TRBJ1-4; V: TRBV15; D: .; DNA: TGTGCCACCAGCAGGGGTAGCTCGAATGAAAAACTGTTTTTT; CDR3: CATSRGSSNEKLFF
size: .; J: TRBJ1-1; V: TRBV27; D: TRBD1; DNA: TGTGCCAGCACTCAAACAGGGGGCAACACTGAAGCTTTCTTT; CDR3: CASTQTGGNTEAFF
size: once; J: TRBJ1-2; V: TRBV11-2; D: .; DNA: TGTGCCAGCAGCTTGGGAGGGATCGGCGGCTACACCTTC; CDR3: CASSLGGIGGYTF
size: .; J: TRBJ2-7; V: TRBV7-8; D: .; DNA: TGTGCCAGCAGCTTGGGACCCAGCGACGAGCAGTACTTC; CDR3: CASSLGPSDEQYF
size: once; J: TRBJ2-3; V: TRBV14; D: TRBD1; DNA: TGTGCCAGCAGCCAGAGGGACAGGCCGAGCACAGATACGCAGTATTTT; CDR3: CASSQRDRPSTDTQYF
size: .; J: TRBJ2-7; V: TRBV27; D: .; DNA: TGTGCCAGCAGTTTAGAACTTCGCGCCTACGAGCAGTACTTC; CDR3: CASSLELRAYEQYF
size: .; J: TRBJ1-5; V: TRBV6-4; D: .; DNA: TGTGCCAGCAGTGACTGGGGGGGCCAGCCCCAGCATTTT; CDR3: CASSDWGGQPQHF
size: .; J: TRBJ2-1; V: TRBV10-3; D: .; DNA: TGTGCCATCACGGGGGGCGCGACCAATGAGCAGTTCTTC; CDR3: CAITGGATNEQFF
size: .; J: TRBJ2-6; V: TRBV15; D: .; DNA: TGTGCCACCAGCAGAGATGTGGGGGCCTCTGGGGCCAACGTCCTGACTTTC; CDR3: CATSRDVGASGANVLTF
size: .; J: TRBJ2-1; V: TRBV27; D: TRBD2; DNA: TGTGCCAGCAGTTCCGGTCCAGGTAGCGGGAGTAATGAGCAGTTCTTC; CDR3: CASSSGPGSGSNEQFF
size: .; J: TRBJ2-2; V: TRBV2; D: TRBD1; DNA: TGTGCCAGCAGTGATCCCGCTGTGACAGGGATCGCGAACACCGGGGAGCTGTTTTTT; CDR3: CASSDPAVTGIANTGELFF
size: .; J: TRBJ2-6; V: TRBV19; D: TRBD1; DNA: TGTGCCAGTAGTCCCCGGACAGGGGGGATCGGGGCCAACGTCCTGACTTTC; CDR3: CASSPRTGGIGANVLTF
size: .; J: TRBJ1-2; V: TRBV28; D: .; DNA: TGTGCCAGCAGTCCTCGGGGGAGGAATGGCTACACCTTC; CDR3: CASSPRGRNGYTF
size: .; J: TRBJ2-5; V: TRBV10-2; D: .; DNA: TGCGCCGGCTCGGAGGGATTCCAAGAGACCCAGTACTTC; CDR3: CAGSEGFQETQYF
size: .; J: TRBJ2-1; V: TRBV15; D: .; DNA: TGTGCCACCAGCCCTTTTCCGGGACCAATTATGGGGACCAATTCTAACAATGAGCAGTTCTTC; CDR3: CATSPFPGPIMGTNSNNEQFF
size: .; J: TRBJ2-3; V: TRBV15; D: .; DNA: TGTGCCACCGATCTGGGGGGAAGAGGCACAGATACGCAGTATTTT; CDR3: CATDLGGRGTDTQYF
size: .; J: TRBJ2-7; V: TRBV2; D: .; DNA: TGTGCCACATCCTGGGCAGGGTCATCCTACGAGCAGTACTTC; CDR3: CATSWAGSSYEQYF
size: .; J: TRBJ2-7; V: TRBV7-9; D: TRBD1; DNA: TGTGCCAGCAGTAACGCCCCGTGGACAGGGGGCTACGAGCAGTACTTC; CDR3: CASSNAPWTGGYEQYF
size: .; J: TRBJ2-5; V: TRBV4-1; D: TRBD1; DNA: TGCGCCAGCAGCCAAACAGGGGATGAGACCCAGTACTTC; CDR3: CASSQTGDETQYF
size: .; J: TRBJ2-7; V: TRBV6-5; D: .; DNA: TGTGCCAGCAGTGAGACTTACGAGCAGTACTTC; CDR3: CASSETYEQYF
size: .; J: TRBJ2-1; V: TRBV9; D: .; DNA: TGTGCCAGCAGCGTAGTGCCCGGGGGCCAGCATGAGCAGTTCTTC; CDR3: CASSVVPGGQHEQFF
size: few; J: TRBJ1-1; V: TRBV28; D: .; DNA: TGTGCCAGCAGTTTAGGTCGAGGAACTGAAGCTTTCTTT; CDR3: CASSLGRGTEAFF
size: .; J: TRBJ2-3; V: TRBV10-1; D: .; DNA: TGCGCCAGCAGTGTGAGGGGAAGCACAGATACGCAGTATTTT; CDR3: CASSVRGSTDTQYF
size: .; J: TRBJ2-1; V: TRBV11-2; D: .; DNA: TGTGCCAGCAGCTTGGAAAGCTCCTACAATGAGCAGTTCTTC; CDR3: CASSLESSYNEQFF
size: .; J: TRBJ2-6; V: TRBV7-9; D: TRBD1; DNA: TGTGCCAGCAGCTCCCAGGGACAGTTCTCTGGGGCCAACGTCCTGACTTTC; CDR3: CASSSQGQFSGANVLTF
size: .; J: TRBJ2-7; V: TRBV10-2; D: TRBD2; DNA: TGCGCCAGCAGTGATCTAGCGGGAGTCTACGAGCAGTACTTC; CDR3: CASSDLAGVYEQYF
size: .; J: TRBJ2-7; V: TRBV28; D: .; DNA: TGTGCCAGCAGTTTCGGGAAACGTTCCCTCTACGAGCAGTACTTC; CDR3: CASSFGKRSLYEQYF
size: .; J: TRBJ2-4; V: TRBV28; D: .; DNA: TGTGCCAGCAGTTTTCGGATAGACGCCATTCAGTACTTC; CDR3: CASSFRIDAIQYF
size: few; J: TRBJ1-1; V: TRBV28; D: .; DNA: TGTGCCAGCAGTTTCGGGGGAGTGTGGGAAGCTTTCTTT; CDR3: CASSFGGVWEAFF
size: .; J: TRBJ1-1; V: TRBV4-1; D: .; DNA: TGCGCCAGCAGCCATCGCGGGGGGAACACTGAAGCTTTCTTT; CDR3: CASSHRGGNTEAFF
size: .; J: TRBJ1-1; V: TRBV6-5; D: TRBD1; DNA: TGTGCCAGCAGTTACGACACAGGGGTGAACACTGAAGCTTTCTTT; CDR3: CASSYDTGVNTEAFF
size: once; J: TRBJ2-1; V: TRBV6-6; D: .; DNA: TGTGCCAGCAGATCCAAAAAACAGGGAGGGTACAATGAGCAGTTCTTC; CDR3: CASRSKKQGGYNEQFF
size: .; J: TRBJ1-5; V: TRBV4-1; D: .; DNA: TGCGCCAGCAGCCTGTTCGGGGCATCGAGCAATCAGCCCCAGCATTTT; CDR3: CASSLFGASSNQPQHF
size: .; J: TRBJ2-3; V: TRBV6-5; D: TRBD2; DNA: TGTGCCAGCAGTCCCCGACTAGCGGGGACAGATACGCAGTATTTT; CDR3: CASSPRLAGTDTQYF
size: few; J: TRBJ1-1; V: TRBV4-1; D: .; DNA: TGCGCCAGCAGCCAGAGGGGGGGGGCCACTGAAGCTTTCTTT; CDR3: CASSQRGGATEAFF
size: .; J: TRBJ2-1; V: TRBV7-9; D: TRBD2; DNA: TGTGCCAGCAGTCACCTAGCGGGAGCAGGGAATGAGCAGTTCTTC; CDR3: CASSHLAGAGNEQFF
size: .; J: TRBJ1-3; V: TRBV2; D: .; DNA: TGTGCCAGCAGTGCCCTGCACACTGGAAACACCATATATTTT; CDR3: CASSALHTGNTIYF
size: .; J: TRBJ2-1; V: TRBV5-6; D: TRBD2; DNA: TGTGCCAGCAGCTTAATGTCAGCGGGAGAACTGGATGAGCAGTTCTTC; CDR3: CASSLMSAGELDEQFF
size: .; J: TRBJ2-4; V: TRBV27; D: .; DNA: TGTGCCAGCAGTTTTTTATGGGGGGACATTCAGTACTTC; CDR3: CASSFLWGDIQYF
size: .; J: TRBJ1-6; V: TRBV27; D: .; DNA: TGTGCCAGCAGTTGGTGGGGGGCAGGGGAATCACCCCTCCACTTT; CDR3: CASSWWGAGESPLHF
size: .; J: TRBJ2-7; V: TRBV9; D: TRBD2; DNA: TGTGCCAGCAATACGGGCTGGGAGGGGACCTACGAGCAGTACTTC; CDR3: CASNTGWEGTYEQYF
size: .; J: TRBJ1-4; V: TRBV11-2; D: .; DNA: TGTGCCAGCAGTCAAGACGGGATCTCTAATGAAAAACTGTTTTTT; CDR3: CASSQDGISNEKLFF
size: .; J: TRBJ2-2; V: TRBV27; D: .; DNA: TGTGCCAGCAGCTGGGAGGTGGGGGCGGTCGGGGAGCTGTTTTTT; CDR3: CASSWEVGAVGELFF
size: .; J: TRBJ2-3; V: TRBV4-3; D: .; DNA: TGCGCCAGCAGCCAAGATATGGGTCCGCCTGATACGCAGTATTTT; CDR3: CASSQDMGPPDTQYF
size: .; J: TRBJ1-2; V: TRBV27; D: .; DNA: TGTGCCAGCAGTTTATCTGGGGGGTCGGGCTACACCTTC; CDR3: CASSLSGGSGYTF
size: .; J: TRBJ2-5; V: TRBV28; D: .; DNA: TGTGCCAGCAGCCCCGGGGGAGGGGGTGCTCGTGAGACCCAGTACTTC; CDR3: CASSPGGGGARETQYF
size: .; J: TRBJ2-7; V: TRBV28; D: TRBD1; DNA: TGTGCCAGCAGTTTCCCCGGGACAGGGGCCTACGAGCAGTACTTC; CDR3: CASSFPGTGAYEQYF